This is a list of T cell receptor beta chains from one sample in a study of T cell changes during pregnancy in multiple sclerosis. The data were produced by immunoSEQ multiplex PCR, yet TCRdb's version contains in-frame clones alone and is incomplete. Here the sample spans about 70,000 clones, almost 95% being singletons. Sequencing was performed on CD8+ T cells from peripheral blood mononuclear cells, taken in the third trimester of pregnancy. The receptor set was obtained from a female donor in good health, enrolled as a control in a pregnancy study. Each CDR3 is given with its conserved first and last residue. Each record gives: D gene, J gene, V gene, clone size, CDR3 DNA, CDR3 protein. A D gene is named only where the DNA matches it firmly. A row's size may be missing; if present it is once, few, many or a size class.

D: TRBD1; J: TRBJ1-1; V: TRBV29-1; size: NA; DNA: TGCAGCGCTGTACAGGGGTCCCCTGAAGCTTTCTTT; CDR3: CSAVQGSPEAFF
D: TRBD1; J: TRBJ2-7; V: TRBV25-1; size: NA; DNA: TGTGCCAGCAGTGAGACAGGGGGCGGTTACGAGCAGTACTTC; CDR3: CASSETGGGYEQYF
D: TRBD1; J: TRBJ1-1; V: TRBV7-9; size: NA; DNA: TGTGCCAGCAGCCCAGGGGGGACAACTGAAGCTTTCTTT; CDR3: CASSPGGTTEAFF
D: NA; J: TRBJ1-1; V: TRBV19; size: NA; DNA: TGTGCCAGTAACCTAGACAGAACTAACACTGAAGCTTTCTTT; CDR3: CASNLDRTNTEAFF
D: TRBD2; J: TRBJ2-3; V: TRBV7-6; size: NA; DNA: TGTGCCAGCAGCAGCAGTCGGGGGGGGGATACGCAGTATTTT; CDR3: CASSSSRGGDTQYF
D: NA; J: TRBJ1-2; V: TRBV5-6; size: once; DNA: TGTGCCAGCACCGCCGGGTCCTATGGCTACACCTTC; CDR3: CASTAGSYGYTF
D: TRBD2; J: TRBJ2-3; V: TRBV27; size: NA; DNA: TGTGCCAGCAGTTTAGGGCTAGCGGGAGGCACAGATACGCAGTATTTT; CDR3: CASSLGLAGGTDTQYF
D: NA; J: TRBJ1-5; V: TRBV4-1; size: NA; DNA: TGCGCCAGCAGCGCCCCCGGGGGGCAGGGCAATCAGCCCCAGCATTTT; CDR3: CASSAPGGQGNQPQHF
D: NA; J: TRBJ1-5; V: TRBV4-3; size: NA; DNA: TGCGCCAGCAGCCAAGATTTTGGAGGGGGCAATCAGCCCCAGCATTTT; CDR3: CASSQDFGGGNQPQHF
D: TRBD1; J: TRBJ1-5; V: TRBV6-1; size: once; DNA: TGTGCCAGCAGTTGGGACAGGGGTAGTAGTCAGCCCCAGCATTTT; CDR3: CASSWDRGSSQPQHF
D: TRBD1; J: TRBJ2-5; V: TRBV7-9; size: once; DNA: TGTGCCAGCAGCAAACCGGGACAGGGGGCTGAGACCCAGTACTTC; CDR3: CASSKPGQGAETQYF
D: NA; J: TRBJ2-2; V: TRBV15; size: NA; DNA: TGTGCCACCATCCAAGGGGATGCGACCGGGGAGCTGTTTTTT; CDR3: CATIQGDATGELFF
D: NA; J: TRBJ1-1; V: TRBV19; size: NA; DNA: TGTGCCAGTAGTGCACAGGGGAACACTGAAGCTTTCTTT; CDR3: CASSAQGNTEAFF
D: NA; J: TRBJ1-2; V: TRBV4-2; size: NA; DNA: TGTGCCAGCAGCCAGCCCTGGGGGGCTAACTATGGCTACACCTTC; CDR3: CASSQPWGANYGYTF
D: NA; J: TRBJ1-5; V: TRBV4-3; size: once; DNA: TGCGCTAGCAGCCAAGGGAGTACGGGCAATCAGCCCCAGCATTTT; CDR3: CASSQGSTGNQPQHF
D: TRBD1; J: TRBJ1-2; V: TRBV7-9; size: NA; DNA: TGTGCCAGCAGCGGGACAGGCGCTAACTATGGCTACACCTTC; CDR3: CASSGTGANYGYTF
D: NA; J: TRBJ2-1; V: TRBV7-2; size: NA; DNA: TGTGCCAGCAGCTTAGACCGGGATAGCTCCTACAATGAGCAGTTCTTC; CDR3: CASSLDRDSSYNEQFF